One TCR beta chain is described in this entry. Its target is not known. These data belong to a study of T-cell memory formation after mild COVID-19. The CDR3 contains 13 residues. Trimming removed 6 bases at V and 6 bases at J, with 12 bases between. Germline CDR1 reads MNHNY; CDR2 reads SVGAGI (reference sequence). Study outcomes and limitations: Pre-infection memory carried some responding clones, suggesting that cross-reactive memory joined.

A 5'RACE reaction primed in the constant segment made cDNA libraries of TCR alpha and TCR beta, and these carried sample barcodes and UMIs. Each CDR3 protein is one row after TCRdb ran MiXCR on the 5' RACE reads. The sample has around 430,000 distinct CDR3 sequences, about a sixth seen once. The chain has TRBV6-6 and TRBJ2-1; tentative D call: TRBD2 (6 bases). This sequence was found in a man between 18 and 29 years old who had mild COVID-19 (a few samples of this study predate the infection). Cell type and time point are not known. Sequencing was performed on PBMCs or a T cell subset sorted from them (not recorded which). CDR3 residues: CASSPRAGNEQFF. The CDR3 region has the DNA TGTGCCAGCAGCCCCCGAGCGGGCAATGAGCAGTTCTTC.